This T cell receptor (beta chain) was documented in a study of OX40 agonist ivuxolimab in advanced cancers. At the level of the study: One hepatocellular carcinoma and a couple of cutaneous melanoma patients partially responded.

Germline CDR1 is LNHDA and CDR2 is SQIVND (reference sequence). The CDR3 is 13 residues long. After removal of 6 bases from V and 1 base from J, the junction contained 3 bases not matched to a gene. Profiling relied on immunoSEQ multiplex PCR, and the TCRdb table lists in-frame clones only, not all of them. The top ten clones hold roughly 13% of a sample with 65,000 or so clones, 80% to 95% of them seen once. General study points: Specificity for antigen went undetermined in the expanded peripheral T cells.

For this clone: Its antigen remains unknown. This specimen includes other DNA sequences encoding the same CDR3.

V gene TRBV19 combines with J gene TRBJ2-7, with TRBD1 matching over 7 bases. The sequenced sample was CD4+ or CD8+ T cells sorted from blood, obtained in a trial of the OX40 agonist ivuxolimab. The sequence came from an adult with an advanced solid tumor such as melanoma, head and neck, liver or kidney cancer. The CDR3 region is CASSPQGSYEQYF. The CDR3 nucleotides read TGTGCCAGTAGCCCACAGGGGTCCTACGAGCAGTACTTC.